A single sample gave rise to the 10 T cell receptor beta chains below, sequenced in a study of cytomegalovirus exposure and HLA in healthy donors (dated by TCRdb to about 2017). Libraries were made using the immunoSEQ multiplex PCR assay. A mixture of 60 forward primers for TCR Vbeta segments and 13 reverse primers for TCR Jbeta segments was used in the multiplex PCR. The table was pulled from immuneACCESS by TCRdb, which kept in-frame rearrangements only. Such tables lose some clones; where checked, under half of the loss comes from unresolved V genes, and the rest has no known cause. This sample's records show more than 40,000 clones. The leading ten clones occupy 25% to 30% of the sample. The sample comprised PBMCs. These receptors came from a man aged 40-49 years in good health and CMV-seropositive.

The chain uses TRBV28 and TRBJ2-7; 7 positions match TRBD2. This CDR3 contains 16 residues. From germline, CDR1 is MDHEN and CDR2 SYDVKM. The ends lost 3 bases at V and 6 bases at J; junction bases unmatched: 14. The CDR3 spells CASSFDPGTTLGEQYF. DNA of the CDR3: TGTGCCAGCAGTTTTGATCCCGGGACTACCCTTGGCGAGCAGTACTTC.

The chain combines TRBV6-6 with TRBJ1-5; no clear D gene. The CDR3 consists of 14 residues. The germline gives CDR1 MNHNY, CDR2 SVGAGI (reference sequence). V lost 2 bases, J lost 4 bases, and 9 bases lay in between. This CDR3 is CASSYVSGNQPQHF. The CDR3 coding sequence is TGTGCCAGCAGTTACGTGTCGGGAAATCAGCCCCAGCATTTT.

The chain recombines TRBV5-6 with TRBJ2-3; 9 bases align to TRBD1. There are 15 residues in the CDR3. CDR1 is SGHDT and CDR2 is YYEEEE in the germline V gene. The ends lost 2 bases at V and 2 bases at J; junction bases unmatched: 3. DNA of the CDR3: TGTGCCAGCAGCTTTCCACAGGGGGCCACAGATACGCAGTATTTT. Its translation is CASSFPQGATDTQYF.

CDR3 in DNA: TGTGCCAGCAGCGAAGGGGACAGGGGGCTTAACTATGGCTACACCTTC. This gives the protein CASSEGDRGLNYGYTF. The V call is TRBV9, the J call TRBJ1-2; 12 bases map to TRBD1. The germline V gene encodes CDR1 SGDLS and CDR2 YYNGEE. Unmatched junction bases numbered 4, after V lost 3 bases and J lost 1 base. This CDR3 spans 16 amino acids.

The chain employs TRBV11-2 and TRBJ2-7; 9 bases are a match to TRBD1. The length of the CDR3 is 14 residues. The germline V gene has CDR1 SGHAT and CDR2 FQNNGV. The V and J ends lost 3 bases and 6 bases, in that order; junction bases with no gene match: 6. The CDR3 DNA follows: TGTGCCAGCAGCTTGGGACAGGGCGCCGGCGAGCAGTACTTC. It codes for CASSLGQGAGEQYF.

The chain combines TRBV7-2 with TRBJ2-1, with unresolved D. Trimming removed 1 base from V and 8 bases from J, with 6 bases in between. Germline V gene sequence: CDR1 SGHTA, CDR2 FQGNSA. The CDR3 is made up of 12 amino acids. The CDR3 here is CASSLGVYEQFF. In DNA, the CDR3 is TGTGCCAGCAGCTTAGGTGTCTATGAGCAGTTCTTC.

The chain uses TRBV6-6 and TRBJ1-2, with a tentative D call TRBD1 (6 bases). The CDR3 loop spans 14 amino acids. Germline V gene sequence: CDR1 MNHNY, CDR2 SVGAGI (reference sequence). Trimming took off 2 bases at V and 3 bases at J, with 10 bases between the two ends. CDR3 nucleotide sequence: TGTGCCAGCAGTTACGAACAGGGAGACTATGGCTACACCTTC. It yields the protein CASSYEQGDYGYTF.

The chain is built from TRBV30 and TRBJ1-5; D uncertain. Trimming left V 2 bases short and J 3 bases short, with 5 bases between. The CDR3 is made up of 12 amino acids. CDR1 and CDR2 (germline): GTSNPN, SVGIG (reference sequence). The CDR3 DNA reads as TGTGCCTGGAGTCCTCCCAATCAGCCCCAGCATTTT. Translated, it gives CAWSPPNQPQHF.

V is TRBV4-1 and J is TRBJ1-1; TRBD1 agrees at 7 bases. The germline V gene encodes CDR1 MGHRA and CDR2 YSYEKL. This CDR3 comprises 13 residues. Germline trimming cut 3 bases from V and 7 bases from J; bases unmatched to any gene: 5. The CDR3 is CASSQEGAGEAFF. Here the CDR3 DNA reads TGCGCCAGCAGCCAGGAGGGGGCGGGTGAAGCTTTCTTT.

V is TRBV6-5 and J is TRBJ1-1; 7 nucleotides agree with TRBD1. The V gene end was trimmed by 7 bases and the J gene end by 1 base; junction bases not matched to a gene: 6. The germline V gene encodes CDR1 MNHEY and CDR2 SVGAGI. The CDR3 runs to 14 residues. For the CDR3, the DNA is TGTGCCAGCACAAGACAGGGACAGAACACTGAAGCTTTCTTT. Protein: CASTRQGQNTEAFF.